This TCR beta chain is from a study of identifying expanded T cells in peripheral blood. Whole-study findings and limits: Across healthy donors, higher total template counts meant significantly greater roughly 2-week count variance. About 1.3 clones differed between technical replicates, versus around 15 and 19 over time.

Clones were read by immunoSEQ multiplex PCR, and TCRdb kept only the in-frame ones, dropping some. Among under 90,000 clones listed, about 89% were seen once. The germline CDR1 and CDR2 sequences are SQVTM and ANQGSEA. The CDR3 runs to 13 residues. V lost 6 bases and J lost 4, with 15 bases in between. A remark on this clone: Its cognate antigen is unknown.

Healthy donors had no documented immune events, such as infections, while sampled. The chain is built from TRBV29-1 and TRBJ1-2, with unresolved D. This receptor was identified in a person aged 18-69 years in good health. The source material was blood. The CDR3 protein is CSVSEKPSYGYTF. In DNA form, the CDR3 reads TGCAGCGTGAGCGAGAAGCCCAGCTATGGCTACACCTTC.